These 22 T cell receptor beta chains were all obtained from the same sample, sequenced in a study of blood T cell repertoires in COVID-19. TCRdb keeps only in-frame clones here, not all; method: immunoSEQ multiplex PCR. The profile shows under 200,000 clones, approximately 91% of them singletons. Source material: peripheral blood. These receptors all stem from a man aged 18 to 30 with acute or convalescent COVID-19.

The CDR3 sequence is CASSFFPGGADTQYF. CDR3 DNA sequence: TGTGCCAGCAGCTTTTTCCCGGGGGGTGCAGATACGCAGTATTTT. The rearrangement uses TRBV11-3 and TRBJ2-3; 7 positions agree with TRBD2. CDR1 is SGHNT, CDR2 YENEEA, per germline. V shed 3 bases, J shed 4 bases, and the junction held 7 bases outside the gene matches. The CDR3 length is 15 residues. The variable domain in full, with the rest retrieved from reference TRBV11-3 and TRBJ2-3, is EAGVVQSPRYKIIEKKQPVAFWCNPISGHNTLYWYLQNLGQGPELLIRYENEEAVDDSQLPKDRFSAERLKGVDSTLKIQPAELGDSAVYLCASSFFPGGADTQYFGPGTRLTVL.

The V and J genes are TRBV18 and TRBJ1-1; no clear D. The CDR3 length is 15 residues. Germline values: CDR1 KGHSH, CDR2 LQKENI. V lost 3 bases and J lost 0, with 11 bases in between. The CDR3 nucleotides read TGTGCCAGCTCACCCTCGGGTCTTATGAACACTGAAGCTTTCTTT. The encoded protein is CASSPSGLMNTEAFF. Full variable domain (missing parts from reference TRBV18 and TRBJ1-1): NAGVMQNPRHLVRRRGQEARLRCSPMKGHSHVYWYRQLPEEGLKFMVYLQKENIIDESGMPKERFSAEFPKEGPSILRIQQVVRGDSAAYFCASSPSGLMNTEAFFGQGTRLTVV.

Here the CDR3 DNA reads TGCGCCAGCAGTGGAGGCGGACAGGGGGCAGGTGAAGCTTTCTTT. Protein product: CASSGGGQGAGEAFF. The chain employs TRBV10-2 and TRBJ1-1, with 11 bases aligning to TRBD1. The CDR3 consists of 15 residues. Per germline, CDR1 WSHSY and CDR2 SAAADI. After removal of 4 bases from V and 7 bases from J, the junction contained 8 bases not matched to a gene.

The chain carries TRBV30 and TRBJ1-1; maybe TRBD1 (6 bases). The CDR3 is 13 amino acids. In germline, CDR1 is GTSNPN, CDR2 SVGIG (reference sequence). Trimming stripped 5 bases from V and 5 bases from J, with 15 bases between. The CDR3 coding sequence is TGTGCCTGGGAAACAGGGATGGGGACTGAAGCTTTCTTT. Its protein product is CAWETGMGTEAFF.

V usage is TRBV9 and J usage is TRBJ1-4, with D unclear. Trimming stripped 2 bases from V and 6 bases from J, with 11 bases between. CDR1 SGDLS and CDR2 YYNGEE come from the germline V gene. CDR3 size: 14 residues. This CDR3 reads CASSVRGSDEKLFF. In DNA form, the CDR3 reads TGTGCCAGCAGCGTCAGAGGATCCGATGAAAAACTGTTTTTT.

This clone has more than one count but fewer than ten. This chain connects TRBV9 to TRBJ1-2; D is perhaps TRBD1 (6 bases). The CDR3 runs 12 residues. V lost 5 bases and J 8 bases, leaving 13 bases between the germline ends. Germline loops: CDR1 SGDLS, CDR2 YYNGEE. CDR3 sequence: CASSPGQGGYTF. CDR3 bases: TGTGCCAGCAGTCCGGGACAAGGAGGCTACACCTTC.

The chain links TRBV18 to TRBJ2-1; D is undetermined. The CDR3 totals 16 residues. Deletions cut 3 bases from V and 1 base from J, with 13 bases between. CDR1 is KGHSH and CDR2 is LQKENI in the germline V gene. The CDR3 DNA reads as TGTGCCAGCTCACCCTTAGCCGGCCCATCCTACAATGAGCAGTTCTTC. Translation: CASSPLAGPSYNEQFF.

The J gene is TRBJ1-1, the V gene TRBV2; 9 nucleotides agree with TRBD1. The CDR3 sequence is 14 residues long. Germline CDR1 reads SNHLY; CDR2 reads FYNNEI. The J segment lost 7 bases and the V segment lost 8 bases, leaving 11 bases of the junction unmatched. The CDR3 DNA is TGTGCCAGCCACGGGACAGGGAAGGAGGGTGAAGCTTTCTTT. It translates to CASHGTGKEGEAFF.

The chain joins TRBV5-4 to TRBJ1-2, with TRBD1 identical over 11 bases. There are 15 residues in the CDR3. The V gene's germline CDR1 is SGHNT and CDR2 YYREEE (reference sequence). Trimming removed 4 bases from V and 3 bases from J; junction bases left unmatched: 5. Written as DNA, the CDR3 is TGTGCCAGCAGCCGATGGACAGGGGGCGACTATGGCTACACCTTC. Translating gives CASSRWTGGDYGYTF.

This sequence joins TRBV3-1 (or the pseudogene TRBV3-2) and TRBJ2-2; the match to TRBD2 covers 8 bases. Germline V gene data show CDR1 as LGHDT and CDR2 as YNNKEL (reference sequence). The CDR3 totals 15 residues. J gave up 7 bases and V 2 bases, and 6 bases lay outside the gene matches. The CDR3 loop reads CASSQTSGNYGELFF. CDR3 bases: TGTGCCAGCAGCCAAACTAGCGGCAACTACGGGGAGCTGTTTTTT.

This CDR3 is CAISPGGMNTGELFF. The CDR3 coding sequence is TGTGCCATCAGTCCCGGGGGAATGAACACCGGGGAGCTGTTTTTT. The chain carries TRBV10-3 and TRBJ2-2; maybe TRBD2 (6 bases). Deletions cut 5 bases from V and 1 base from J, with 11 bases between. CDR1 and CDR2 (germline): ENHRY, SYGVKD. The CDR3 runs to 15 residues.

The rearrangement links TRBV18 to TRBJ1-1; 7 bases align to TRBD1. V lost 6 bases to trimming and J lost 0 bases; unmatched junction nucleotides: 10. Germline lookup yields CDR1 KGHSH and CDR2 LQKENI. CDR3 length equals 16 residues. The CDR3, as DNA: TGTGCCAGCTCCGAGGGACAGTCATCCATGAACACTGAAGCTTTCTTT. It translates to CASSEGQSSMNTEAFF. The full variable domain, rest sourced from reference TRBV18 and TRBJ1-1, is NAGVMQNPRHLVRRRGQEARLRCSPMKGHSHVYWYRQLPEEGLKFMVYLQKENIIDESGMPKERFSAEFPKEGPSILRIQQVVRGDSAAYFCASSEGQSSMNTEAFFGQGTRLTVV.

The V call is TRBV24-1, the J call TRBJ1-5; D unresolved. The V end was cut by 7 bases, the J end by 5 bases, with 11 bases between. The germline gives CDR1 KGHDR, CDR2 SFDVKD. The CDR3 consists of 13 residues. The CDR3 DNA reads as TGTGCCACCAGGGAGGGAGAATATCAGCCCCAGCATTTT. Residues: CATREGEYQPQHF.

V and J are TRBV2 and TRBJ1-2, with unresolved D. Per the germline V gene, CDR1 is SNHLY and CDR2 is FYNNEI. The CDR3 is made up of 16 amino acids. Trimming shortened V by 3 bases and J by 7 bases, and 21 bases separated the two germline ends. The DNA for the CDR3 is TGTGCCAGCAGTGATATCCGGACTACCCCCGGAGGTGGCTACACCTTC. This codes for CASSDIRTTPGGGYTF.

This chain links TRBV7-2 with TRBJ2-7; 11 positions agree with TRBD1. This CDR3 is 16 amino acids long. V lost 4 bases and J lost 7; bases outside the gene matches: 12. The germline V gene encodes CDR1 SGHTA and CDR2 FQGNSA. Here the CDR3 reads CASSSRTGGILGEQYF. In DNA form, the CDR3 reads TGTGCCAGCAGCTCCAGGACAGGGGGCATTTTAGGAGAGCAGTACTTC. Drawing the rest from reference TRBV7-2 and TRBJ2-7, the complete variable domain is GAGVSQSPSNKVTEKGKDVELRCDPISGHTALYWYRQSLGQGLEFLIYFQGNSAPDKSGLPSDRFSAERTGGSVSTLTIQRTQQEDSAVYLCASSSRTGGILGEQYFGPGTRLTVT.

V is TRBV4-2 and J is TRBJ2-3, with 9 bases aligning to TRBD2. Germline V CDR1 and CDR2: LGHNA, YNFKEQ. V was pared by 2 bases and J by 3 bases, with 18 bases of the junction left unmatched. This CDR3 region has 20 residues. CDR3 coding DNA: TGTGCCAGCAGCCAACACCCACCTAGGATCAATAGCGGGGGTACAGATACGCAGTATTTT. Translating it yields CASSQHPPRINSGGTDTQYF.

In this sample, this clone turned up a few times. The V and J genes are TRBV11-2 and TRBJ2-5; 7 bases fit TRBD1. Unmatched junction bases numbered 13, after V lost 4 bases and J lost 5 bases. Germline V gene sequence: CDR1 SGHAT, CDR2 FQNNGV. This CDR3 has 16 residues. This chain's CDR3 is CASSSGVQGTWETQYF. The DNA of the CDR3 is TGTGCCAGCAGCTCCGGCGTACAGGGGACATGGGAGACCCAGTACTTC.

This rearrangement joins TRBV27 to TRBJ1-3; no reliable D call. The CDR3 is made up of 15 amino acids. Trimming pared 3 bases from V and 4 bases from J, leaving 13 bases between. CDR1 and CDR2 (germline): MNHEY, SMNVEV (reference sequence). CDR3 sequence reads: CASSFTPPTGNTIYF. Here the CDR3 DNA reads TGTGCCAGCAGTTTTACTCCCCCCACCGGAAACACCATATATTTT.

The chain joins TRBV14 to TRBJ1-2; 10 bases are a match to TRBD1. The CDR3 extends over 13 amino acids. V lost 4 bases to trimming and J lost 7 bases; unmatched junction nucleotides: 3. CDR1 is SGHDN, CDR2 FVKESK, per germline. CDR3 nucleotides: TGTGCCAGCAGCCTCCGGGACAGGGGTGGCTACACCTTC. Translated, it gives CASSLRDRGGYTF.

The chain joins TRBV3-1 (or the pseudogene TRBV3-2) to TRBJ1-6; the D gene is possibly TRBD1 (6 bases). The V end was cut by 0 bases, the J end by 9 bases, with 12 bases between. Germline V gene lookup returns CDR1 LGHDT and CDR2 YNNKEL (reference sequence). The CDR3 is 15 amino acids. The CDR3 reads CASSQELGAVSPLHF. CDR3 nucleotide sequence: TGTGCCAGCAGCCAAGAGTTGGGGGCCGTTTCACCCCTCCACTTT.

Written as DNA, the CDR3 is TGTGCCAGCAGCGTAGACAGGGGGCGTCAAAACTATGGCTACACCTTC. Translated, it gives CASSVDRGRQNYGYTF. The V call is TRBV9, the J call TRBJ1-2; TRBD1 matches at 9 bases. This CDR3 spans 16 amino acids. The germline gives CDR1 SGDLS, CDR2 YYNGEE. V lost 0 bases, J lost 2 bases, and 5 bases stayed unmatched.

The chain joins TRBV6-5 to TRBJ1-1, with TRBD1 as a possible D gene (5 bases). The ends were cut back, 10 bases at V and 3 bases at J, with 15 bases in the middle. The length of the CDR3 is 13 residues. Per the germline V gene, CDR1 is MNHEY and CDR2 is SVGAGI. CDR3 DNA: TGTGCCACCCGGGGGGGGTACTACACTGAAGCTTTCTTT. Amino acids: CATRGGYYTEAFF.